The TCR beta chain described here comes from a study of blood T cells in healthy people across ages (dated by TCRdb to 2014 to 2015). For context, the study as a whole: In model experiments, template switching captured roughly one uniquely barcoded TCR beta cDNA molecule for every two T cells. Donors were grouped into four age groups: young (average roughly 16 years), middle-aged (39), aged (around 66) and long-lived (over 80). Two additional independent replicas of 1 million unique cDNA reads from the same blood draw were analyzed for two donors (one aged 18 to 30 and one aged 80 or older). To avoid experimental bias, donors of different ages were randomly spread across the sequencing lanes. Using deep sequencing normalized with unique cDNA molecular identifiers, the study measured how TCR beta repertoire diversity changes with age. The study at large found these results: Compared with the aged group, the long-lived group had more naive CD4+ T cells, fewer expanded clones and increased TCR diversity, suggesting age selection. Because profiling used bulk unsorted PBMCs, naive and antigen-experienced compartments could not be compared conclusively. Donor CMV infection status was unknown, potentially confounding age-related changes in expanded clonotypes. Total diversity estimates from one million sequenced T cells were considered lower bounds and underestimates. Observed TCR beta diversity per million T cells fell roughly linearly with age, and a significant reduction was already apparent by age approximately 41. A strong correlation was found between observed TCR beta diversity and the percentage of naive T cells measured by flow cytometry.

Concerning this clonotype: The antigen it binds to is not known. No quality values exist for individual bases; no much larger clone is one base distant.

The roughly 39 donors, aged 6 to 90 years, were systemically healthy Caucasian individuals from Russia. Each donor gave approximately 10 milliliters of peripheral blood, collected into EDTA-treated Vacutainer tubes. Ficoll-Paque density-gradient centrifugation was used to isolate PBMCs, with at least 6.5 million per sample. Total RNA was extracted from PBMCs with Trizol reagent, with at least 6 micrograms obtained per sample. For every donor, flow cytometry on a PBMC aliquot measured the percentage of naive CD45RAhigh/CD27high T cells. Library preparation employed 5' RACE. TCRdb records Illumina HiSeq 2500 as the sequencer. A second PCR of about 6 to 12 cycles was run with a J-beta primer mix and a sample-barcoded 5' primer. A unique molecular identifier was introduced onto each TCR beta cDNA molecule by a template-switch 5' adaptor carrying 12 random nucleotides. At least 3 million CDR3-containing paired-end reads were obtained from each sample. All of the RNA was converted into first-strand cDNA using the Mint cDNA synthesis kit, with a TRBC-specific oligonucleotide serving as the primer. After uracil-DNA glycosylase treatment, a first 18-cycle PCR used universal primers M1SS and BC2_uni_R on all cDNA. The source study handled its data this way. For normalization, 1 million high-quality reads, each with a distinct molecular identifier, were randomly selected from each sample. Instead of being binned into consensus sequences, reads that shared molecular identifiers were thrown out. MiTCR, run with a Q25 quality threshold and the strictest error-elimination algorithm, handled CDR3 identification, clonotype clustering and error correction. A nonparametric unseen species model using Euler transformation provided a lower-bound estimate of total TCR beta diversity. The raw public reads went through TCRdb reprocessing: fastp at Q25, MiXCR clone calling, in-frame beta chains kept. Identical CDR3 protein sequences are pooled into one entry, listed with their most common genes and DNA. These V and J calls originate from TCRdb's pipeline instead of the authors' own analysis. Counted in this sample were some 730,000 distinct CDR3 sequences; about 24% of them appeared once. Clones ranked in the top ten supply 22% of the sample.

This clonotype was sampled from an older man in good health. Sequenced: blood.

The DNA reads TGTGCCAGCAGTGAGCAGCTATGGGCCGGGGAGCTGTTTTTT. It translates to CASSEQLWAGELFF. The sequence links TRBV6-1 to TRBJ2-2; the D gene cannot be resolved reliably. The CDR3 sequence holds 14 residues, the cysteine and phenylalanine included. The only DNA kept is the CDR3, 42 bases in frame from the first base. As encoded in the germline V gene, CDR1 is MNHNS while CDR2 is SASEGT. Deletion took 3 bases off V and 6 bases off J, with a span of 11 bases between the germline ends.